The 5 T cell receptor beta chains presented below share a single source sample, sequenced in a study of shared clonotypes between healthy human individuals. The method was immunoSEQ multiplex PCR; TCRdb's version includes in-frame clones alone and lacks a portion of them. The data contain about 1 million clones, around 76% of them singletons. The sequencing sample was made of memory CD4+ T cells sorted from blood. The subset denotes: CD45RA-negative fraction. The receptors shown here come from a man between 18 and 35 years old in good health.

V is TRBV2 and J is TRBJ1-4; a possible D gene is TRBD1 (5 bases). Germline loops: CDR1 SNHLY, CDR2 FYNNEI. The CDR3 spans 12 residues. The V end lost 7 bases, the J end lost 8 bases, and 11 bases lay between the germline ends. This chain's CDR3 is CASNSGSEKLFF. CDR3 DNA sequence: TGTGCCAGCAACTCAGGGTCGGAAAAACTGTTTTTT.

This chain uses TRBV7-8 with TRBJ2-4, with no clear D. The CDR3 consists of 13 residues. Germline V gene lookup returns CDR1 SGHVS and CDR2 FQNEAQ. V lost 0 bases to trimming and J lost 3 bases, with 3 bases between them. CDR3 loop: CASSLAIKNIQYF. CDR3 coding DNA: TGTGCCAGCAGCTTAGCCATCAAAAACATTCAGTACTTC.

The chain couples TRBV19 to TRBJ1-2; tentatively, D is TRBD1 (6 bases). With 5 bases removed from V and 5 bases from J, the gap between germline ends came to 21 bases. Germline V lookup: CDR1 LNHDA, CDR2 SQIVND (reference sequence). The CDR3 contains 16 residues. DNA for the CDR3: TGTGCCAGTAGTTCTGACAGGCCGATAATCAAGTATGGCTACACCTTC. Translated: CASSSDRPIIKYGYTF. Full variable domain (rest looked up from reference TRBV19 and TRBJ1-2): DGGITQSPKYLFRKEGQNVTLSCEQNLNHDAMYWYRQDPGQGLRLIYYSQIVNDFQKGDIAEGYSVSREKKESFPLTVTSAQKNPTAFYLCASSSDRPIIKYGYTFGSGTRLTVV.

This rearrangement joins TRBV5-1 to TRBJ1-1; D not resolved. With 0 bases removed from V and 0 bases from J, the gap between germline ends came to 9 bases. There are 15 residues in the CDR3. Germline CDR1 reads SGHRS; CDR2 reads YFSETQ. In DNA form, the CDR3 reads TGCGCCAGCAGCTTGGCCACGAAGATGAACACTGAAGCTTTCTTT. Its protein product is CASSLATKMNTEAFF.

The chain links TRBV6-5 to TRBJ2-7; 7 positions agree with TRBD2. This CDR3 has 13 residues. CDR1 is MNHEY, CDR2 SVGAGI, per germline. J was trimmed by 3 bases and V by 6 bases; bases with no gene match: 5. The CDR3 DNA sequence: TGTGCCAGCAGAAAGAGCGGGAACTACGAGCAGTACTTC. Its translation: CASRKSGNYEQYF.